This T cell receptor (beta chain) was recovered during a study of T-cell memory formation after mild COVID-19. Study in general: TCR clustering was largely donor specific.

Germline V gene data show CDR1 as SQVTM and CDR2 as ANQGSEA. V was clipped by 7 bases and J by 6 bases, with 16 bases between them. The CDR3 extends over 13 amino acids. From the 5' RACE reads, TCRdb called clonotypes with MiXCR, one entry per CDR3 protein. This sample has over 450,000 distinct CDR3 sequences, with around 21% found just once. The specimen sequenced was PBMCs or a T cell subset sorted from them (not recorded which). This sequence joins TRBV29-1 and TRBJ1-5; D not resolved. The receptor's source is an adult woman who had mild COVID-19 (a few samples of this study predate the infection). Cell type and time point are not known. The CDR3 coding sequence is TGCAGCGCCGAAGTTGAGGAGGGTCAGCCCCAGCATTTT. Amino acid sequence: CSAEVEEGQPQHF.